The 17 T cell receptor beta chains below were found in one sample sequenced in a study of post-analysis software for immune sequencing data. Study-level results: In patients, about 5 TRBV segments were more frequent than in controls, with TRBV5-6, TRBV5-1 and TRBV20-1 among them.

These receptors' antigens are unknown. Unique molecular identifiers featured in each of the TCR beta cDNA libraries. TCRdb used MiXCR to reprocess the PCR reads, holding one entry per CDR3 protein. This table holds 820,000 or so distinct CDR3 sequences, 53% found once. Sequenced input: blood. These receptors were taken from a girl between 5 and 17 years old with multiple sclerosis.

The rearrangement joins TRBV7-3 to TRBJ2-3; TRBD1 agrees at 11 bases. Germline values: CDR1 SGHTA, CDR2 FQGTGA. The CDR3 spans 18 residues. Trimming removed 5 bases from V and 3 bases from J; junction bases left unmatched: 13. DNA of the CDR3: TGTGCCAGCAGCGGATACTCTCCCGGGACAGGGGGAACAGATACGCAGTATTTT. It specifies CASSGYSPGTGGTDTQYF.

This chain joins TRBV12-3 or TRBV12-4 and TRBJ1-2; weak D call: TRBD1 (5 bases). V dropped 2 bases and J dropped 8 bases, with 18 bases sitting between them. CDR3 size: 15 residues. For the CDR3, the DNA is TGTGCCAGCAGTTTAACCACGGGACGCCGGAGCGGCTACACCTTC. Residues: CASSLTTGRRSGYTF.

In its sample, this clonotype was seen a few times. The CDR3 nucleotides are TGTGCCAGCAGTTCAACCGGGGCCATCTATGGCTACACCTTC. Protein product: CASSSTGAIYGYTF. V and J are TRBV6-5 and TRBJ1-2; D is possibly TRBD1 (5 bases). The CDR3 has 14 amino acids. V was cut by 4 bases and J by 4 bases, with 13 bases left in between. Germline loops: CDR1 MNHEY, CDR2 SVGAGI.

CDR3 sequence (DNA): TGCAGCGTTGACCTCGGGTCCTCCTACAATGAGCAGTTCTTC. This sequence encodes CSVDLGSSYNEQFF. The chain employs TRBV29-1 and TRBJ2-1; no clear D. V was trimmed by 3 bases and J by 0 bases, leaving 9 bases between them. Per the germline V gene, CDR1 is SQVTM and CDR2 is ANQGSEA. The CDR3 has 14 amino acids.

In DNA form, the CDR3 reads TGTGCCAGCAGTGAGGAAGCGGGAGGAAACTACGAGCAGTACTTC. Its translation is CASSEEAGGNYEQYF. The chain carries TRBV2 and TRBJ2-7, with TRBD2 matching over 9 bases. The V segment lost 3 bases and the J segment 3 bases; nucleotides outside the gene matches: 6. The CDR3 is 15 amino acids. CDR1 SNHLY and CDR2 FYNNEI come from the germline V gene.

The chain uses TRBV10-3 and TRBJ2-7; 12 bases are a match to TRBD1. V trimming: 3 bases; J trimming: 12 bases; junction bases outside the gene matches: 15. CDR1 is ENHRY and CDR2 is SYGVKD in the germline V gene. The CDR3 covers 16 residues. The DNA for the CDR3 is TGTGCCATCAGTGACTCCGGGACAGGGGGCTGGGACATCCGGTACTTC. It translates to CAISDSGTGGWDIRYF.

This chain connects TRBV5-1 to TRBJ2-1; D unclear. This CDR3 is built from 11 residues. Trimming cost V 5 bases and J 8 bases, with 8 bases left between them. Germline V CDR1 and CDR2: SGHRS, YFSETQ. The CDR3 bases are TGCGCCAGCAGAGTGGGCGATGAGCAGTTCTTC. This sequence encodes CASRVGDEQFF.

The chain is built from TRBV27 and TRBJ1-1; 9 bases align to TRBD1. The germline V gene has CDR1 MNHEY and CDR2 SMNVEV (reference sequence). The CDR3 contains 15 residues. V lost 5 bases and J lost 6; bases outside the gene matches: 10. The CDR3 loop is CASSITGGATPEAFF. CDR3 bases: TGTGCCAGCAGTATCACAGGGGGCGCGACCCCTGAAGCTTTCTTT.

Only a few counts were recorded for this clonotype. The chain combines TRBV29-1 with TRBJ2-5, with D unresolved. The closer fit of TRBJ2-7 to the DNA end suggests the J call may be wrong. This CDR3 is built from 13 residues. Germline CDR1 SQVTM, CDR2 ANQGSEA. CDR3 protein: CSVDLPGHYEQYF. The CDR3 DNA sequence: TGCAGCGTTGACCTCCCGGGCCATTACGAGCAGTACTTC.

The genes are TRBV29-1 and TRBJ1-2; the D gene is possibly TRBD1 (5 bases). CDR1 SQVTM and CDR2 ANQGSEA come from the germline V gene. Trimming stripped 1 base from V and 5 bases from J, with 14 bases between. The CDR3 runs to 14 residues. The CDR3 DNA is TGCAGCGTTGAAGGAGGGACGGACGATTATGGCTACACCTTC. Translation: CSVEGGTDDYGYTF.

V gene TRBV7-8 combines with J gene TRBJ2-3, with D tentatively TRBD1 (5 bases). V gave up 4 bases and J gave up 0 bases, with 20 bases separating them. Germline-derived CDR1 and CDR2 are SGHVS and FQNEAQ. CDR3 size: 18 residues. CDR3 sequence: CASSWTLESTTSTDTQYF. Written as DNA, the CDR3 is TGTGCCAGCAGCTGGACACTTGAGTCTACTACTAGCACAGATACGCAGTATTTT.

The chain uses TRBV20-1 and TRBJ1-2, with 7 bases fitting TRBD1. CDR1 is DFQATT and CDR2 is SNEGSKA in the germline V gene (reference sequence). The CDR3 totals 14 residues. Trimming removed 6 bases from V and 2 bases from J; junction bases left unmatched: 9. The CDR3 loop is CSAERTGLNYGYTF. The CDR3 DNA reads TGCAGTGCAGAGAGGACAGGCCTCAACTATGGCTACACCTTC.

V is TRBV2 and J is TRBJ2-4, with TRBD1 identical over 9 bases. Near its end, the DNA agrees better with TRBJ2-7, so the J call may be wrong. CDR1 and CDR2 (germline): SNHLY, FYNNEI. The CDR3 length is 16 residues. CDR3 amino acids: CASSYGQGRYSYEQYF. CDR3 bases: TGTGCCAGCAGTTACGGACAGGGGCGGTACTCCTACGAGCAGTACTTC.

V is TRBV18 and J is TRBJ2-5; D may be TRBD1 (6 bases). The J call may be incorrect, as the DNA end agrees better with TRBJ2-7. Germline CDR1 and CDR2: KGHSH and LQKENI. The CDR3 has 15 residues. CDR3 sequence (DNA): TGTGCCAGCTCACCACTGCCACAGGGTTCACGCGAGCAGTACTTC. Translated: CASSPLPQGSREQYF.

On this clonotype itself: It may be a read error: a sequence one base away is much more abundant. The CDR3, as DNA: TGTGCCAGCAGCTCACCCAGCAGGCCATACTCAGAGGACCCAGATACGCAGTATTTT. Amino acids: CASSSPSRPYSEDPDTQYF. The chain couples TRBV7-2 to TRBJ2-3; D is unclear. V was trimmed by 4 bases and J by 4 bases, leaving 27 bases between them. This CDR3 spans 19 amino acids. Germline V gene sequence: CDR1 SGHTA, CDR2 FQGNSA.

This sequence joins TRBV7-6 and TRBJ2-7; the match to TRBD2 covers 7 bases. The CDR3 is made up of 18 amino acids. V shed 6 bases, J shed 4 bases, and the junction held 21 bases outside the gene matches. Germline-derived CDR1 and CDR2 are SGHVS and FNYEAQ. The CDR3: CASSSRAGPTPRLYEQYF. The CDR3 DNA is TGTGCCAGCAGTTCCCGAGCGGGGCCGACACCGAGGCTATACGAGCAGTACTTC.

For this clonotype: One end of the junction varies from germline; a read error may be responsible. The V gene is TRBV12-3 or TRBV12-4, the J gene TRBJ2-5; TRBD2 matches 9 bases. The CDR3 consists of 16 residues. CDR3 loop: CVSSLVSGRFQETQYF. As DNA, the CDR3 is TGTGTCAGCAGTCTGGTTAGCGGGAGATTCCAAGAGACCCAGTACTTC.